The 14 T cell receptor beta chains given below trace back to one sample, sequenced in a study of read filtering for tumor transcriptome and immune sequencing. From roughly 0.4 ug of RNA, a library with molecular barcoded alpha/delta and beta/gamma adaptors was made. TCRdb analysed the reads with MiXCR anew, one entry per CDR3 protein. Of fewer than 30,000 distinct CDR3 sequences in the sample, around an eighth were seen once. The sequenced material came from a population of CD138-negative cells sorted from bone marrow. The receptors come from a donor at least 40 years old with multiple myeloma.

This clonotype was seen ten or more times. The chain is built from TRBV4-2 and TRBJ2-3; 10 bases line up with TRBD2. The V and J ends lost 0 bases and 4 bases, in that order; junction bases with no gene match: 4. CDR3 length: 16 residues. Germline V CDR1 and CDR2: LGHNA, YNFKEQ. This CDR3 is CASSQEVAGGPDTQYF. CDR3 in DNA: TGTGCCAGCAGCCAAGAGGTAGCGGGAGGACCAGATACGCAGTATTTT.

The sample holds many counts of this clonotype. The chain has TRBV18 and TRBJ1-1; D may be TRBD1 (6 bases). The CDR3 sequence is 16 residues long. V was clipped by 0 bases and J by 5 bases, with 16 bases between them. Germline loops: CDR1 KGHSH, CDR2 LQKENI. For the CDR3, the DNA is TGTGCCAGCTCACCACCGAACCCTGGGGGCAAAACTGAAGCTTTCTTT. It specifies CASSPPNPGGKTEAFF. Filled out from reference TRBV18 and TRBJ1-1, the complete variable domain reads NAGVMQNPRHLVRRRGQEARLRCSPMKGHSHVYWYRQLPEEGLKFMVYLQKENIIDESGMPKERFSAEFPKEGPSILRIQQVVRGDSAAYFCASSPPNPGGKTEAFFGQGTRLTVV.

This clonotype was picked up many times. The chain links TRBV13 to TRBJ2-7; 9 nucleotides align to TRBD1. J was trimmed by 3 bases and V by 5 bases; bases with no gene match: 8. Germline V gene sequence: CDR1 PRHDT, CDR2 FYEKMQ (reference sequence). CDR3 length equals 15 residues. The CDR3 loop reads CASSKGDREFYEQYF. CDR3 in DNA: TGTGCCAGCAGCAAGGGGGACAGGGAGTTCTACGAGCAGTACTTC.

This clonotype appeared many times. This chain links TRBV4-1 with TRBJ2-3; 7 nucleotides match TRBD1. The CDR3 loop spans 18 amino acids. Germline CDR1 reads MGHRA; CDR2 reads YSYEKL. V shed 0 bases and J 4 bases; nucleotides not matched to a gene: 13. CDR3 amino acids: CASSQDQQTGWFPDTQYF. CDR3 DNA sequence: TGCGCCAGCAGCCAAGATCAACAGACAGGGTGGTTCCCAGATACGCAGTATTTT.

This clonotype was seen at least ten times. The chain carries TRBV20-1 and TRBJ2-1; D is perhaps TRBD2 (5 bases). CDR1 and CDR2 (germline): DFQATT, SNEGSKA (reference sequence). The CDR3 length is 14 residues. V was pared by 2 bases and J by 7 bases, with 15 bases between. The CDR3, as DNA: TGCAGTGCTAGATTGACGGGGTCGGGTAATGAGCAGTTCTTC. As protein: CSARLTGSGNEQFF.

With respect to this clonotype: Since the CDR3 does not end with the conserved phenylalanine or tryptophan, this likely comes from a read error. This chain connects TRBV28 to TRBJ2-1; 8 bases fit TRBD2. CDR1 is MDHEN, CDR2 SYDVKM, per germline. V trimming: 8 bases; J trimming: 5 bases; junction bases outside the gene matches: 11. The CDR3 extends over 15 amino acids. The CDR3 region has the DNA TGTGCCAGCCGAGCCGGGACTAGGTTCCACAATGAGCAGTTCTCC. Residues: CASRAGTRFHNEQFS.

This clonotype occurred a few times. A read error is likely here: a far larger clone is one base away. In nucleotides, the CDR3 is TGTGCCAGCAGTCCCGACAGGGGGCGGAGTGAAAAACTGTTTTTT. Residues: CASSPDRGRSEKLFF. This chain uses TRBV6-5 with TRBJ1-4; 10 nucleotides align to TRBD1. The germline V gene has CDR1 MNHEY and CDR2 SVGAGI. Losses at the gene ends were 5 bases for V and 7 bases for J; bases not matched to a gene: 7. The CDR3 sequence is 15 residues long.

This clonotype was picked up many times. The DNA for the CDR3 is TGTGCCAGCAGTGTGAGGGAGCTGAAAACCGGGGAGCTGTTTTTT. As protein: CASSVRELKTGELFF. This rearrangement joins TRBV2 to TRBJ2-2; D is possibly TRBD2 (5 bases). V shed 4 bases and J shed 5 bases, with 14 bases lying between them. Germline V CDR1 and CDR2: SNHLY, FYNNEI. This CDR3 has 15 residues.

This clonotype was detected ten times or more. The CDR3 protein is CASSLASSGSSEQYF. CDR3 DNA: TGTGCCAGCAGCTTAGCCTCTAGCGGGAGTAGTGAGCAGTACTTC. The chain employs TRBV7-9 and TRBJ2-7; 10 bases map to TRBD2. V was pared by 0 bases and J by 7 bases, with 6 bases of the junction left unmatched. The CDR3 spans 15 residues. The V gene's germline CDR1 is SEHNR and CDR2 FQNEAQ (reference sequence).

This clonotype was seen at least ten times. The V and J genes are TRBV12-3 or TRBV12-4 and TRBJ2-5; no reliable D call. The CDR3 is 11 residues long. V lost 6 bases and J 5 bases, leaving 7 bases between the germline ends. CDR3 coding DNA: TGTGCCAGCAGCCCCAAGGAGACCCAGTACTTC. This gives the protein CASSPKETQYF.

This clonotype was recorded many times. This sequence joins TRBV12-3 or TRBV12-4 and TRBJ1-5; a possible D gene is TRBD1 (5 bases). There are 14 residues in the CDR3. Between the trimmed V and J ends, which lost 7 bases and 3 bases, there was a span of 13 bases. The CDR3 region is CASTPGGYNQPQHF. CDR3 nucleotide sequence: TGTGCCAGCACCCCCGGGGGGTACAATCAGCCCCAGCATTTT.

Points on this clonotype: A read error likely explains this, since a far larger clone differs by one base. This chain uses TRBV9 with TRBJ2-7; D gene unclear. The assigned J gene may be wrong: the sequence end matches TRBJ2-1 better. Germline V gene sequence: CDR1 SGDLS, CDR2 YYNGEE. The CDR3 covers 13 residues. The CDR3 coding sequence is TGTGCCAGCAGCGTCGCCTTGTGGGCGGAGCAGTTCTTC. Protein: CASSVALWAEQFF.

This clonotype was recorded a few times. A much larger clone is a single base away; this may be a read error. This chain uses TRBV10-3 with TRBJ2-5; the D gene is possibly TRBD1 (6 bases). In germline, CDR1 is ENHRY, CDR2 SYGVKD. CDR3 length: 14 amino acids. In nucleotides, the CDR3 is TGTGCCATACAGGGTGGGTCTGGTCAAGAGGCCCAGTACTTC. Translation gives CAIQGGSGQEAQYF.

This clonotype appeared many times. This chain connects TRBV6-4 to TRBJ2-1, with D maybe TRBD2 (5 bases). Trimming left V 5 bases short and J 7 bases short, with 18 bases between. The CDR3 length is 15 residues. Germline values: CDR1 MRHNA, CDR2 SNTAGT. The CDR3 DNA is TGTGCCAGCAGTAGGGAGACCGGGATGGCAAATGAGCAGTTCTTC. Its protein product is CASSRETGMANEQFF.